This T cell receptor beta chain was observed in a study of shared clonotypes between healthy human individuals. Donors, without exception, were Caucasian adults residing in Nashville, Tennessee. Deep was the level used in running the assay. Measured with immunoSEQ multiplex PCR; TCRdb has only the in-frame clones, and not every one. This table holds roughly 650,000 clones, 97% found once. The CDR3 is made up of 16 amino acids. Unmatched junction bases numbered 15, after V lost 6 bases and J lost 4 bases. Germline V CDR1 and CDR2: MDHEN, SYDVKM. The sample taken for sequencing was naive CD4+ T cells sorted from blood. Subset specified: CD45RA+ positively selected. The chain recombines TRBV28 with TRBJ2-7; 7 bases match TRBD2. This TCR derives from a woman in her thirties in good health. This CDR3 is CASRVALGGSRYEQYF. The CDR3 DNA is TGTGCCAGCAGGGTTGCATTGGGAGGGAGTCGATACGAGCAGTACTTC.